The 31 T cell receptor beta chains in this list originate from one sample, sequenced in a study of OX40 agonist ivuxolimab in advanced cancers. Sequencing was performed with immunoSEQ multiplex PCR; in TCRdb, only in-frame clones are kept and a portion is missing. The table lists approximately 54,000 clones, 85% to 90% of them singletons. Sequenced material: CD4+ or CD8+ T cells sorted from blood, taken in a trial of the OX40 agonist ivuxolimab. The source is an adult with an advanced solid tumor such as melanoma, head and neck, liver or kidney cancer.

The rearrangement uses TRBV27 and TRBJ2-7; 9 nucleotides match TRBD1. CDR1 and CDR2 (germline): MNHEY, SMNVEV (reference sequence). With V trimmed by 0 bases and J by 0 bases, 0 bases remained unmatched. The CDR3 runs 15 residues. CDR3: CASSLSDRGSYEQYF. Here the CDR3 DNA reads TGTGCCAGCAGTTTATCGGACAGGGGCTCCTACGAGCAGTACTTC.

The J gene is TRBJ1-5, the V gene TRBV28; 10 bases map to TRBD1. In germline, CDR1 is MDHEN, CDR2 SYDVKM. The CDR3 runs 14 residues. V was pared by 7 bases and J by 9 bases, with 9 bases of the junction left unmatched. The CDR3 bases are TGTGCCAGCATCCGGACAGGGGGGTTTATGCCCCAGCATTTT. It specifies CASIRTGGFMPQHF.

This sequence joins TRBV23-1 and TRBJ1-3; TRBD1 might be the D (6 bases). TRBV23-1 is designated an ORF whose function remains uncertain. Trimming pared 7 bases from V and 0 bases from J, leaving 13 bases between. This CDR3 spans 15 amino acids. The CDR3 bases are TGCGCCAGCAATGGGACATTCTCCTCTGGAAACACCATATATTTT. This sequence encodes CASNGTFSSGNTIYF.

V and J are TRBV28 and TRBJ1-1, with D possibly matching TRBD1 (5 bases). The CDR3 consists of 13 residues. Germline lookup yields CDR1 MDHEN and CDR2 SYDVKM. V lost 5 bases to trimming and J lost 11 bases, with 18 bases between them. CDR3: CASSPGDLPTAFF. The CDR3 DNA reads as TGTGCCAGCAGTCCGGGGGACCTACCAACGGCTTTCTTT.

Turning to this clone: Other DNA sequences from this sample encode an identical CDR3 as well. The rearrangement links TRBV29-1 to TRBJ2-3; D might be TRBD1 (7 bases). Trimming removed 6 bases from V and 2 bases from J, with 15 bases in between. CDR3 length equals 14 residues. Germline CDR1 and CDR2: SQVTM and ANQGSEA. CDR3 sequence (DNA): TGCAGCGTGGGGGGACAGCTCCACACAGATACGCAGTATTTT. Translating it yields CSVGGQLHTDTQYF.

This chain joins TRBV28 and TRBJ1-2, with TRBD1 identical over 8 bases. The length of the CDR3 is 14 residues. The trim removed 7 bases at V and 5 bases at J, leaving 9 bases unmatched. Germline V CDR1 and CDR2: MDHEN, SYDVKM. The CDR3 here is CASTSGQGVYGYTF. DNA for the CDR3: TGTGCCAGCACCAGTGGACAGGGAGTGTATGGCTACACCTTC.

In this sample, this clone turned up once. The chain couples TRBV7-8 to TRBJ1-2, with a possible D match to TRBD1 (5 bases). V dropped 5 bases and J dropped 7 bases, with 20 bases sitting between them. CDR1 and CDR2 (germline): SGHVS, FQNEAQ. This CDR3 spans 15 amino acids. CDR3 loop: CASSPEGLPGLGYTF. CDR3 nucleotide sequence: TGTGCCAGCAGCCCAGAGGGACTCCCTGGTCTTGGCTACACCTTC.

CDR3 protein: CASSPRSGRVEQYF. In DNA, the CDR3 is TGTGCCAGCTCACCACGGTCAGGGAGGGTCGAGCAGTACTTC. J is TRBJ2-5 and V is TRBV18; 7 nucleotides match TRBD2. Judging by the DNA end, TRBJ2-7 fits better; the J call may be wrong. Per germline, CDR1 KGHSH and CDR2 LQKENI. The CDR3 has 14 residues.

The CDR3: CSVEGLAGGTDTQYF. CDR3 bases: TGCAGCGTTGAAGGGCTAGCGGGGGGCACAGATACGCAGTATTTT. V gene TRBV29-1 combines with J gene TRBJ2-3, with 10 bases lining up with TRBD2. Germline-derived CDR1 and CDR2 are SQVTM and ANQGSEA. This CDR3 is 15 amino acids long. J was trimmed by 1 base and V by 1 base; bases with no gene match: 2.

This clone was picked up one time. The genes are TRBV18 and TRBJ1-6; the D is unclear. The germline V and J ends were trimmed by 10 bases and 10 bases, with 17 bases remaining between them. This CDR3 is built from 13 residues. Germline V gene lookup returns CDR1 KGHSH and CDR2 LQKENI. CDR3 DNA sequence: TGTGCCACCCTCGCCATACTTCGGTCACCCCTCCACTTT. The encoded protein is CATLAILRSPLHF.

The chain is built from TRBV5-1 and TRBJ2-2; D not resolved. Per the germline V gene, CDR1 is SGHRS and CDR2 is YFSETQ. The length of the CDR3 is 16 residues. V dropped 0 bases and J dropped 4 bases, with 13 bases sitting between them. The CDR3 spells CASSLDGDRGTGELFF. As DNA, the CDR3 is TGCGCCAGCAGCTTGGATGGAGATCGAGGCACCGGGGAGCTGTTTTTT.

V is TRBV30 and J is TRBJ1-5; D is undetermined. Trimming cost V 1 base and J 5 bases, with 12 bases left between them. The CDR3 length is 14 residues. In germline, CDR1 is GTSNPN, CDR2 SVGIG (reference sequence). CDR3 bases: TGTGCCTGGAGTGAGATGGGAATAGATCAGCCCCAGCATTTT. Its protein is CAWSEMGIDQPQHF. The entire variable domain, with the rest obtained from reference TRBV30 and TRBJ1-5, is as follows: SQTIHQWPATLVQPVGSPLSLECTVEGTSNPNLYWYRQAAGRGLQLLFYSVGIGQISSEVPQNLSASRPQDRQFILSSKKLLLSDSGFYLCAWSEMGIDQPQHFGDGTRLSIL.

This clone was counted between two and nine times. The gene calls are TRBV18 and TRBJ1-2; D remains ambiguous. CDR1 and CDR2 (germline): KGHSH, LQKENI. The V end was cut by 3 bases, the J end by 4 bases, with 12 bases between. The CDR3 totals 14 residues. CDR3 sequence (DNA): TGTGCCAGCTCACCCTATAATCTCGGCTATGGCTACACCTTC. Amino acids: CASSPYNLGYGYTF. The whole variable domain, remainder taken from reference TRBV18 and TRBJ1-2, is NAGVMQNPRHLVRRRGQEARLRCSPMKGHSHVYWYRQLPEEGLKFMVYLQKENIIDESGMPKERFSAEFPKEGPSILRIQQVVRGDSAAYFCASSPYNLGYGYTFGSGTRLTVV.

The genes are TRBV11-2 and TRBJ2-7; D ambiguous. From germline, CDR1 is SGHAT and CDR2 FQNNGV. With 5 bases removed from V and 9 bases from J, the gap between germline ends came to 11 bases. There are 11 residues in the CDR3. The CDR3 DNA sequence: TGTGCCAGCAGCACCTCTCTAGTGCAGTACTTC. Protein: CASSTSLVQYF.

The chain uses TRBV15 and TRBJ1-5; D perhaps matches TRBD1 (5 bases). Trimming stripped 0 bases from V and 5 bases from J, with 5 bases between. The CDR3 totals 13 residues. Germline V gives CDR1 LNHNV, CDR2 YYDKDF (reference sequence). In DNA, the CDR3 is TGTGCCACCAGCAGAGACAGGGATCAGCCCCAGCATTTT. Its translation: CATSRDRDQPQHF.

CDR3 protein: CASSAEQGKSYNEQFF. The DNA for the CDR3 is TGTGCCAGCAGCGCCGAACAGGGAAAGAGCTACAATGAGCAGTTCTTC. The gene calls are TRBV9 and TRBJ2-1, with D possibly matching TRBD1 (6 bases). The germline V and J ends were trimmed by 3 bases and 3 bases, with 16 bases remaining between them. This CDR3 is 16 amino acids long. Germline V CDR1 and CDR2: SGDLS, YYNGEE.

This clone has only a few counts. This chain uses TRBV5-4 with TRBJ2-3, with 7 positions matching TRBD2. Trimming removed 4 bases from V and 2 bases from J; junction bases left unmatched: 7. Germline V gene lookup returns CDR1 SGHNT and CDR2 YYREEE (reference sequence). CDR3 length equals 15 residues. CDR3 DNA: TGTGCCAGCAGCATTAGCGGGCACTACACAGATACGCAGTATTTT. Translating gives CASSISGHYTDTQYF. Together with reference TRBV5-4 and TRBJ2-3, the CDR3 gives the full variable domain: ETGVTQSPTHLIKTRGQQVTLRCSSQSGHNTVSWYQQALGQGPQFIFQYYREEENGRGNFPPRFSGLQFPNYSSELNVNALELDDSALYLCASSISGHYTDTQYFGPGTRLTVL.

In nucleotides, the CDR3 is TGTGCCAGCAGAACAGCTGGGGTGGGAGGACAGCCCCAGCATTTT. It specifies CASRTAGVGGQPQHF. The chain links TRBV28 to TRBJ1-5; unclear D gene. The germline V gene has CDR1 MDHEN and CDR2 SYDVKM. This CDR3 spans 15 amino acids. V lost 6 bases and J 7 bases, leaving 19 bases between the germline ends. Complete variable domain (other parts from reference TRBV28 and TRBJ1-5): DVKVTQSSRYLVKRTGEKVFLECVQDMDHENMFWYRQDPGLGLRLIYFSYDVKMKEKGDIPEGYSVSREKKERFSLILESASTNQTSMYLCASRTAGVGGQPQHFGDGTRLSIL.

V and J are TRBV6-5 and TRBJ1-1, with D unclear. Germline V gene data show CDR1 as MNHEY and CDR2 as SVGAGI. V was cut by 0 bases and J by 4 bases, with 9 bases left in between. The CDR3 has 14 residues. CDR3 DNA: TGTGCCAGCAGTTACTCCCCCGGGGTCACTGAAGCTTTCTTT. Translating it yields CASSYSPGVTEAFF.

The chain couples TRBV4-1 to TRBJ2-7; TRBD1 or TRBD2 may be the D gene (7 bases each). The germline V gene encodes CDR1 MGHRA and CDR2 YSYEKL. V shed 4 bases and J shed 4 bases, with 17 bases lying between them. This CDR3 is 15 amino acids long. In DNA form, the CDR3 reads TGCGCCAGCAGCCTATGGGAGGGGGCCCAATACGAGCAGTACTTC. Its protein product is CASSLWEGAQYEQYF.

This sequence joins TRBV19 and TRBJ2-5; 10 nucleotides agree with TRBD1. The CDR3 has 16 residues. Trimming took 2 bases from V and 4 from J; bases not matched to a gene: 7. Germline values: CDR1 LNHDA, CDR2 SQIVND (reference sequence). The CDR3, as DNA: TGTGCCAGTAGTATAATGGGACAGGGGATGGGAGAGACCCAGTACTTC. It translates to CASSIMGQGMGETQYF.

This clone was observed once. J is TRBJ2-7 and V is TRBV10-3; TRBD1 is a possible D gene (6 bases). The CDR3 is made up of 13 amino acids. V was pared by 4 bases and J by 3 bases, with 10 bases between. Looked up from germline, CDR1 is ENHRY and CDR2 is SYGVKD. The CDR3 loop is CAISGTGRYEQYF. The CDR3 DNA follows: TGTGCCATCAGTGGAACAGGGCGCTACGAGCAGTACTTC.

The rearrangement joins TRBV28 to TRBJ2-2; 7 nucleotides match TRBD2. Germline V lookup: CDR1 MDHEN, CDR2 SYDVKM. The CDR3 is 15 residues long. J lost 5 bases, V lost 7 bases, and 10 bases had no gene match. As DNA, the CDR3 is TGTGCCAGCATCCGGACATCCGGGGGGACCGGGGAGCTGTTTTTT. It encodes CASIRTSGGTGELFF.

The chain combines TRBV5-6 with TRBJ2-7; D gene ambiguous. The germline V and J ends were trimmed by 4 bases and 0 bases, with 2 bases remaining between them. Per the germline V gene, CDR1 is SGHDT and CDR2 is YYEEEE. The CDR3 runs to 11 residues. The CDR3 DNA follows: TGTGCCAGCAGCCGCTCCTACGAGCAGTACTTC. This sequence encodes CASSRSYEQYF.

V gene TRBV27 combines with J gene TRBJ2-5; 11 bases map to TRBD1. This CDR3 is 15 amino acids long. Per germline, CDR1 MNHEY and CDR2 SMNVEV (reference sequence). Trimming at V came to 5 bases and at J to 5 bases, leaving 7 bases not matched to a gene. CDR3 nucleotide sequence: TGTGCCAGCAGTATGGACAGGGGGCGAGGGGAGACCCAGTACTTC. Residues: CASSMDRGRGETQYF.

The chain combines TRBV5-1 with TRBJ2-6; D gene uncertain. The germline CDR1 and CDR2 sequences are SGHRS and YFSETQ. This CDR3 contains 15 residues. The V and J ends lost 4 bases and 2 bases respectively, with 10 bases between them. This CDR3 reads CASSTRGTGANVLTF. As DNA, the CDR3 is TGCGCCAGCAGCACACGCGGCACTGGGGCCAACGTCCTGACTTTC.

The CDR3 here is CATRSGRAGTGELFF. In DNA, the CDR3 is TGTGCCACCCGAAGCGGGAGGGCCGGAACCGGGGAGCTGTTTTTT. V gene TRBV15 combines with J gene TRBJ2-2; 10 bases map to TRBD2. V trimming: 8 bases; J trimming: 5 bases; junction bases outside the gene matches: 8. The CDR3 consists of 15 residues. The germline CDR1 and CDR2 sequences are LNHNV and YYDKDF (reference sequence). The whole variable domain, remainder taken from reference TRBV15 and TRBJ2-2, is DAMVIQNPRYQVTQFGKPVTLSCSQTLNHNVMYWYQQKSSQAPKLLFHYYDKDFNNEADTPDNFQSRRPNTSFCFLDIRSPGLGDTAMYLCATRSGRAGTGELFFGEGSRLTVL.

The chain recombines TRBV10-2 with TRBJ2-4; TRBD2 matches at 7 bases. This CDR3 region has 16 residues. V trimming: 3 bases; J trimming: 3 bases; junction bases outside the gene matches: 8. Germline V lookup: CDR1 WSHSY, CDR2 SAAADI. The chain's CDR3 is CASSEGGLEGKNIQYF. For the CDR3, the DNA is TGCGCCAGCAGTGAAGGAGGACTAGAAGGCAAAAACATTCAGTACTTC.

The V and J genes are TRBV28 and TRBJ2-7; D is unclear. Per the germline V gene, CDR1 is MDHEN and CDR2 is SYDVKM. This CDR3 is 14 amino acids long. Trimming left V 3 bases short and J 2 bases short, with 11 bases between. The CDR3 here is CASSFGSPPYEQYF. The DNA of the CDR3 is TGTGCCAGCAGTTTCGGGTCCCCCCCCTACGAGCAGTACTTC. Together with reference TRBV28 and TRBJ2-7, the CDR3 gives the full variable domain: DVKVTQSSRYLVKRTGEKVFLECVQDMDHENMFWYRQDPGLGLRLIYFSYDVKMKEKGDIPEGYSVSREKKERFSLILESASTNQTSMYLCASSFGSPPYEQYFGPGTRLTVT.

The chain combines TRBV30 with TRBJ1-2; 7 nucleotides match TRBD1. CDR1 and CDR2 from the germline V gene are GTSNPN and SVGIG (reference sequence). The J segment lost 8 bases and the V segment lost 2 bases, leaving 8 bases of the junction unmatched. CDR3 length equals 13 residues. The CDR3 DNA follows: TGTGCCTGGAGTCCTACAGGGGATCGGGGCTACACCTTC. Its translation is CAWSPTGDRGYTF.

The chain has TRBV9 and TRBJ2-7, with D tentatively TRBD1 (6 bases). This CDR3 spans 15 amino acids. Trimming took off 4 bases at V and 3 bases at J, with 17 bases between the two ends. CDR1 SGDLS and CDR2 YYNGEE come from the germline V gene. Here the CDR3 reads CASSPEVGAHYEQYF. In DNA form, the CDR3 reads TGTGCCAGCAGCCCAGAGGTGGGGGCGCACTACGAGCAGTACTTC.